This record covers a single T cell receptor (beta chain). Its antigen is still unknown. These data belong to a study of response to subunit inactivated influenza vaccine. General study findings and limits: After each seasonal influenza vaccination, few new T cells are recruited, the authors suggested.

Germline values: CDR1 MNHEY, CDR2 SMNVEV (reference sequence). The CDR3 consists of 16 residues. J lost 1 base, V lost 5 bases, and 7 bases had no gene match. Via MiXCR, TCRdb re-called the RT-PCR reads, giving one row per CDR3 protein. Of hundreds of thousands of distinct CDR3 sequences listed, roughly 13% are singletons. The chain couples TRBV27 to TRBJ2-1; TRBD2 aligns across 8 bases. The clonotype originates from a man aged 45-65 years who received an inactivated influenza vaccine. The sample here was PBMCs from blood, taken 45 days after vaccination. Written as DNA, the CDR3 is TGTGCCAGCAGTACCCCCAGCGGGAGATCCTACAATGAGCAGTTCTTC. The encoded protein is CASSTPSGRSYNEQFF.